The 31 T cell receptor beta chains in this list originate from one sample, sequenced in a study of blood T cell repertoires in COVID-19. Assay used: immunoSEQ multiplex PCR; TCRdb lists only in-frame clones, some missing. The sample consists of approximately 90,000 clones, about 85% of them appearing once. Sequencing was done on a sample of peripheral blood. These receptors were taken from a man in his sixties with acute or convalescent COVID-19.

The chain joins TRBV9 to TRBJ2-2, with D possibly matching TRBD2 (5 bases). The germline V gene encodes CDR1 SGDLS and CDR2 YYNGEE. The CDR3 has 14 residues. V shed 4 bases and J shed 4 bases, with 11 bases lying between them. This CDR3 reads CASSIHSGTGELFF. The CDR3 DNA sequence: TGTGCCAGCAGCATTCACAGCGGCACCGGGGAGCTGTTTTTT.

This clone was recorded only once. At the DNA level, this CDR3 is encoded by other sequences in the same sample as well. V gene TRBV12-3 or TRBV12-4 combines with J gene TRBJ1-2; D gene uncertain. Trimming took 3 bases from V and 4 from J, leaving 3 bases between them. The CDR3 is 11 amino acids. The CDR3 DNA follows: TGTGCCAGCAGTTTCGGCTATGGCTACACCTTC. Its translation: CASSFGYGYTF.

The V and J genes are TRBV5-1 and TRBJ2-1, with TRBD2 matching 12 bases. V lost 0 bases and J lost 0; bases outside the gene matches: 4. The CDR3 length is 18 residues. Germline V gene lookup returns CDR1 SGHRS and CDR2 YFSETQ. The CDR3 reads CASSLGLAGALSYNEQFF. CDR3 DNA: TGCGCCAGCAGCTTGGGACTAGCGGGAGCCCTCTCCTACAATGAGCAGTTCTTC.

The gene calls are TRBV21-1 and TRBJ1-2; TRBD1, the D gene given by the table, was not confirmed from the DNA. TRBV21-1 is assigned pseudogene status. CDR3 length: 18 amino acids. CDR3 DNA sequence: TGTGCCAGCAGCCCTAAGAATAAACCGGGACAGGCCCTCTGGGGCTACACCTTC. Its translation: CASSPKNKPGQALWGYTF.

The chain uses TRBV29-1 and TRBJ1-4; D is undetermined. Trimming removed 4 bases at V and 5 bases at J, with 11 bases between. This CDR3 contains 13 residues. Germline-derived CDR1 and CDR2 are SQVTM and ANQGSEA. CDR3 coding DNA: TGCAGCGTTGGAGAACAAGTAAATGAAAAACTGTTTTTT. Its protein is CSVGEQVNEKLFF.

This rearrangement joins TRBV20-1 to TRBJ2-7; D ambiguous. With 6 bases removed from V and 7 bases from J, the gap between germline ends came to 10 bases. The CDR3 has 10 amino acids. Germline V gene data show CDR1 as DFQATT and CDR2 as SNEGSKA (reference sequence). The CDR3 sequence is CSAELGEQYF. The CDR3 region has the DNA TGCAGTGCCGAACTTGGTGAGCAGTACTTC.

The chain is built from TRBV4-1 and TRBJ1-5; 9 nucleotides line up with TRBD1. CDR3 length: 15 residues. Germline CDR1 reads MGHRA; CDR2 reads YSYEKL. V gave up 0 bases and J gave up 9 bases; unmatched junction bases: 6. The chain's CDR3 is CASSQDPGQGWPQHF. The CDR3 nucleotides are TGCGCCAGCAGCCAAGATCCGGGACAGGGTTGGCCCCAGCATTTT.

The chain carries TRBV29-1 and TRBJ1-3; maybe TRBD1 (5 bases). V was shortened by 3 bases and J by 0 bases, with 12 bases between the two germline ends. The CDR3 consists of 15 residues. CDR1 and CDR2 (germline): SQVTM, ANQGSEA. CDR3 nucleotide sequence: TGCAGCGTTGAGGGCGGGGACCTCTCTGGAAACACCATATATTTT. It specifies CSVEGGDLSGNTIYF.

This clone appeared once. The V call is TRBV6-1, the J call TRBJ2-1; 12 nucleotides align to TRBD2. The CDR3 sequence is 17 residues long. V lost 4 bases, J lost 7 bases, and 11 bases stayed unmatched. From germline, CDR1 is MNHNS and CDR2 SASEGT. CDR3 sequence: CASSGTSGAALLNEQFF. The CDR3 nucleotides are TGTGCCAGCAGTGGGACTAGCGGGGCGGCCCTGTTGAATGAGCAGTTCTTC.

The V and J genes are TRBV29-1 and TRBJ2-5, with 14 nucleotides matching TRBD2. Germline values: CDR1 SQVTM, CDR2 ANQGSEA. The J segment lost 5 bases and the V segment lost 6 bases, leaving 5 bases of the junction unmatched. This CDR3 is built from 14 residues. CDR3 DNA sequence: TGCAGCGTGACTAGCGGGGGGGCGACGGAGACCCAGTACTTC. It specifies CSVTSGGATETQYF.

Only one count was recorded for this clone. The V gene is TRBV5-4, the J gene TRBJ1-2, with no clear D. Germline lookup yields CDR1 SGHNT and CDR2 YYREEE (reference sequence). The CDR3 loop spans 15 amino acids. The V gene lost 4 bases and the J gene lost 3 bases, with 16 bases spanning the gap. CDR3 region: CASSPGRVADYGYTF. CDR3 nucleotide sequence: TGTGCCAGCAGCCCGGGAAGGGTGGCAGACTATGGCTACACCTTC.

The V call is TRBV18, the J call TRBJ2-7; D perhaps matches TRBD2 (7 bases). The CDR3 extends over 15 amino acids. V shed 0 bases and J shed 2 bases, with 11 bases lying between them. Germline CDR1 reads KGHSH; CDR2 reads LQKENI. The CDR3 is CASSPPAGAPYEQYF. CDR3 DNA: TGTGCCAGCTCACCACCCGCGGGGGCTCCCTACGAGCAGTACTTC.

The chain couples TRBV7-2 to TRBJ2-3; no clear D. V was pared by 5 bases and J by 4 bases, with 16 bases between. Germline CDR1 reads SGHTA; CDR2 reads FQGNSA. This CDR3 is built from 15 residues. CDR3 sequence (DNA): TGTGCCAGCAGCCTGATGGCTCGTTATCCAGATACGCAGTATTTT. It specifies CASSLMARYPDTQYF.

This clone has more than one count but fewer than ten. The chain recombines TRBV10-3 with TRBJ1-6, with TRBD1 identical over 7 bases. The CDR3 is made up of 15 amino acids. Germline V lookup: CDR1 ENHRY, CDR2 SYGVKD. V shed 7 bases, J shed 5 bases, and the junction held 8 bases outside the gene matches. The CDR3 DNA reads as TGTGCCATCAAGGGGGTTGGACAGGATAATTCACCCCTCCACTTT. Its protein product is CAIKGVGQDNSPLHF.

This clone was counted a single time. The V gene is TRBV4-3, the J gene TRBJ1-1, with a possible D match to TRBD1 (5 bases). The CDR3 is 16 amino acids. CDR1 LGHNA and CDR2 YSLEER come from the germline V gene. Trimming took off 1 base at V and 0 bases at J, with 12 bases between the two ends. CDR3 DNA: TGCGCCAGCAGCCAAGCTATAGGGGCCCTGAACACTGAAGCTTTCTTT. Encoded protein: CASSQAIGALNTEAFF.

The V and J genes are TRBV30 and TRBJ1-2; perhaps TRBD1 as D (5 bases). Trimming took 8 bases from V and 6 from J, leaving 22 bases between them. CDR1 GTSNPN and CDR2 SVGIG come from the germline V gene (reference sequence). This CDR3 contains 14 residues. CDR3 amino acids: CARRSGRANNGYTF. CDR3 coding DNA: TGTGCCCGTCGGTCGGGCAGGGCTAATAATGGCTACACCTTC.

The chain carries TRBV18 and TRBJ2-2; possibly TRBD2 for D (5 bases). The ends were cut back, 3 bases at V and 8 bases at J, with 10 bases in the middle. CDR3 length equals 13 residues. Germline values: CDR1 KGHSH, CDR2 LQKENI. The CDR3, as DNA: TGTGCCAGCTCACCCCAAGCGGAGGGGGAGCTGTTTTTT. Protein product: CASSPQAEGELFF.

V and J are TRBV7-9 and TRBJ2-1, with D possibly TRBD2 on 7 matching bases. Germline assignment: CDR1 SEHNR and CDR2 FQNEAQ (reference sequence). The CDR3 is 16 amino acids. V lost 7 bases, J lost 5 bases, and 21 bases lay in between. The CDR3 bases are TGTGCCAGCACCTTCAGAGGGGGAGGGCCCCACAATGAGCAGTTCTTC. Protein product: CASTFRGGGPHNEQFF.

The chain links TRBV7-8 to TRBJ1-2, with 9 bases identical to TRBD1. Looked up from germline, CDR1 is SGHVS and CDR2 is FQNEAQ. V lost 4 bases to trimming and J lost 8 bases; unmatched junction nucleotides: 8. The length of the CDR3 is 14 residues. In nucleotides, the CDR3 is TGTGCCAGCAGCTCCCCACAGGGGACAGGGGGCTACACCTTC. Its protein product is CASSSPQGTGGYTF.

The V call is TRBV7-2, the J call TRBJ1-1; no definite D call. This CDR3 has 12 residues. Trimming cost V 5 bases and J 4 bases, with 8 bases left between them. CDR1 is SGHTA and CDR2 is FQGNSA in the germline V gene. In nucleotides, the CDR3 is TGTGCCAGCAGCCTCCAGATCACTGAAGCTTTCTTT. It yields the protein CASSLQITEAFF.

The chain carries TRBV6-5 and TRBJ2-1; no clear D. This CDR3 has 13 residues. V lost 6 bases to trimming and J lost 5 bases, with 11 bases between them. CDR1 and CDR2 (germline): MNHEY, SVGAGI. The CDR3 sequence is CASSPRINNEQFF. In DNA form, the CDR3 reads TGTGCCAGCAGCCCCAGGATTAACAATGAGCAGTTCTTC.

CDR3 loop: CASSDQTDTQYF. CDR3 DNA: TGTGCCAGCAGTGACCAGACAGATACGCAGTATTTT. The chain joins TRBV6-1 to TRBJ2-3, with D uncertain. The CDR3 is 12 amino acids. Germline assignment: CDR1 MNHNS and CDR2 SASEGT. Trimming pared 3 bases from V and 3 bases from J, leaving 4 bases between.

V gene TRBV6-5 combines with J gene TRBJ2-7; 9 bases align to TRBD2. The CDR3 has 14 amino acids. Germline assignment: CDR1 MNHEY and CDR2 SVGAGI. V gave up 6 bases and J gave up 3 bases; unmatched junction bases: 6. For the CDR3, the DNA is TGTGCCAGCAGGCCTAGCGGGATGGGCTACGAGCAGTACTTC. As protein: CASRPSGMGYEQYF.

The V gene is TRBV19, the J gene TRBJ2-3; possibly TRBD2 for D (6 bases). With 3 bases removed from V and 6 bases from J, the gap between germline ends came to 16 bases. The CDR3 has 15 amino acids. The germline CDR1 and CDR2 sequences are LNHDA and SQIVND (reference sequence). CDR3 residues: CASSIKWRGGDTQYF. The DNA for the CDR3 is TGTGCCAGTAGTATTAAGTGGAGGGGTGGGGATACGCAGTATTTT.

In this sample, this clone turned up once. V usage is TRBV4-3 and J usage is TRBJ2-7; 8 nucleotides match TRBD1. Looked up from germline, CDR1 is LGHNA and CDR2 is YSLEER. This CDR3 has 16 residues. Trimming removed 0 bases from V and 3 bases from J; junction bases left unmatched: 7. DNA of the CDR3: TGCGCCAGCAGCCAAGATCTGGCAGGGGGCGTCTACGAGCAGTACTTC. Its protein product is CASSQDLAGGVYEQYF.

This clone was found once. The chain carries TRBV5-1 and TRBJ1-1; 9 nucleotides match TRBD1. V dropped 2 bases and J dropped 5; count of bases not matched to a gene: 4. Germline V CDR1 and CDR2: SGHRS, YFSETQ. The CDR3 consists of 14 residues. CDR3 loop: CASSFTGGRTEAFF. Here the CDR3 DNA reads TGCGCCAGCAGCTTTACAGGGGGCAGGACTGAAGCTTTCTTT.

Written as DNA, the CDR3 is TGTGCCAGCAGCCAAGTTGGCAGGGGCTATGGCTACACCTTC. Amino acid sequence: CASSQVGRGYGYTF. This rearrangement joins TRBV14 to TRBJ1-2, with D possibly matching TRBD1 (6 bases). Germline lookup yields CDR1 SGHDN and CDR2 FVKESK. The CDR3 has 14 residues. V was clipped by 1 base and J by 4 bases, with 10 bases between them.

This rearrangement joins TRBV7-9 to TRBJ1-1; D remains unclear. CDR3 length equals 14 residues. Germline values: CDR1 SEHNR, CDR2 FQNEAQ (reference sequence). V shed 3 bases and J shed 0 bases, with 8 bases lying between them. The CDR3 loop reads CASSFPFMNTEAFF. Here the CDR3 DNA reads TGTGCCAGCAGCTTCCCGTTTATGAACACTGAAGCTTTCTTT.

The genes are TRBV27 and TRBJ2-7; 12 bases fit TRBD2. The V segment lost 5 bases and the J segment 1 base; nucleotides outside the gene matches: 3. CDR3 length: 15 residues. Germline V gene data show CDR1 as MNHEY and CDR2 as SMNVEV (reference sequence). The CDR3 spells CASSTTSGSSYEQYF. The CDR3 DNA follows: TGTGCCAGCAGTACGACTAGCGGGAGTTCCTACGAGCAGTACTTC.

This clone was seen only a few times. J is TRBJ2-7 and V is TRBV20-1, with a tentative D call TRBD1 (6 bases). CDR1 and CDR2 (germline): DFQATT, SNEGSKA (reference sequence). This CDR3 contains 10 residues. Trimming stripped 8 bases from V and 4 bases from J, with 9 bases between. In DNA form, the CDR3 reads TGCAGTTCAGGGGATTACGAGCAGTACTTC. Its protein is CSSGDYEQYF.

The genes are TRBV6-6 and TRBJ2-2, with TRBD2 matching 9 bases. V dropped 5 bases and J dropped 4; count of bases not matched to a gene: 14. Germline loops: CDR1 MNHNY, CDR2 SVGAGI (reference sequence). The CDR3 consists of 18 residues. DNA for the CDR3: TGTGCCAGCAGTCCCCGCTCCACGCTAGCGGGGTTCACCGGGGAGCTGTTTTTT. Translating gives CASSPRSTLAGFTGELFF.